What follows are 29 T cell receptor beta chains derived from one specimen sequenced in a study of cytomegalovirus exposure and HLA in healthy donors (dated by TCRdb to 2015 to 2018). The library relied on the immunoSEQ multiplex PCR assay. For the multiplex PCR, a mixture combining 60 forward primers for TCR Vbeta segments and 13 reverse primers for TCR Jbeta segments was used. TCRdb carries this immuneACCESS record with in-frame sequences only. Its versions omit some clonotypes, under half of them owing to an unresolved V gene in the studies checked, with the rest unexplained. Here the sample has approximately 110,000 clones; more than 65% occur a single time. 2.5% to 3.5% of the sample is taken by the ten largest. Material: PBMCs. The receptors here all came from a man between 25 and 39 years old in good health and CMV-seronegative.

The chain couples TRBV6-5 to TRBJ2-2; perhaps TRBD1 as D (5 bases). This CDR3 comprises 14 residues. V lost 0 bases and J 8 bases, leaving 10 bases between the germline ends. CDR1 MNHEY and CDR2 SVGAGI come from the germline V gene. The chain's CDR3 is CASSYSRVRGELFF. CDR3 nucleotides: TGTGCCAGCAGTTACTCCAGGGTTCGTGGGGAGCTGTTTTTT.

The chain links TRBV7-2 to TRBJ1-4, with 12 bases fitting TRBD1. The CDR3 consists of 14 residues. Germline assignment: CDR1 SGHTA and CDR2 FQGNSA. With 3 bases clipped from V and 7 bases from J, the junction kept 0 bases outside the gene matches. As DNA, the CDR3 is TGTGCCAGCAGCTTGGGACAGGGGGCTGAAAAACTGTTTTTT. Amino acid sequence: CASSLGQGAEKLFF.

This clone has just one count. This chain connects TRBV4-2 to TRBJ2-1; 8 nucleotides agree with TRBD2. Germline V CDR1 and CDR2: LGHNA, YNFKEQ. The junction had 16 bases not matched to a gene; V was cut back by 4 bases and J by 8 bases. This CDR3 has 17 amino acids. The CDR3 nucleotides read TGTGCCAGCAGCCTTTCTCCAAAGCGGGAGACGGGGCATGAGCAGTTCTTC. Its protein product is CASSLSPKRETGHEQFF.

The gene calls are TRBV6-5 and TRBJ1-5; D gene ambiguous. This CDR3 spans 15 amino acids. Per germline, CDR1 MNHEY and CDR2 SVGAGI. Deletions cut 6 bases from V and 3 bases from J, with 15 bases between. DNA for the CDR3: TGTGCCAGCAGGGCGGAGGGTGGCACCAATCAGCCCCAGCATTTT. This gives the protein CASRAEGGTNQPQHF.

J is TRBJ2-7 and V is TRBV27; 9 bases line up with TRBD1. CDR3 length: 14 amino acids. Trimming took 3 bases from V and 5 from J; bases not matched to a gene: 5. CDR1 and CDR2 from the germline V gene are MNHEY and SMNVEV (reference sequence). This CDR3 reads CASSLGTGKNEQYF. The CDR3 bases are TGTGCCAGCAGTTTGGGGACAGGGAAGAACGAGCAGTACTTC.

This clone was seen more than once but under ten times. The V gene is TRBV4-2, the J gene TRBJ2-1; TRBD2 is a possible D gene (6 bases). In germline, CDR1 is LGHNA, CDR2 YNFKEQ. The CDR3 runs to 17 residues. V was cut by 4 bases and J by 0 bases, with 16 bases left in between. The CDR3: CASSPPSGESSYNEQFF. As DNA, the CDR3 is TGTGCCAGCAGCCCCCCATCGGGGGAGAGCTCCTACAATGAGCAGTTCTTC.

The chain links TRBV2 to TRBJ1-1; 9 bases fit TRBD1. After removal of 6 bases from V and 6 bases from J, the junction contained 8 bases not matched to a gene. The CDR3 has 14 residues. Germline V gives CDR1 SNHLY, CDR2 FYNNEI. The CDR3 DNA reads as TGTGCCAGCAGCCCTGGACAGGGGACTGCTGAAGCTTTCTTT. This translates into CASSPGQGTAEAFF.

This chain joins TRBV5-6 and TRBJ2-7; D unclear. This CDR3 contains 15 residues. The germline V gene has CDR1 SGHDT and CDR2 YYEEEE. V was trimmed by 4 bases and J by 0 bases, leaving 14 bases between them. The DNA of the CDR3 is TGTGCCAGCAGCCCCTTGGCGGAAAGCTCCTACGAGCAGTACTTC. Its protein is CASSPLAESSYEQYF.

The CDR3 sequence is CASTYRVLNEQYF. Written as DNA, the CDR3 is TGTGCCAGCACCTACAGGGTATTGAACGAGCAGTACTTC. The chain employs TRBV2 and TRBJ2-7, with TRBD1 as a possible D gene (6 bases). Germline V CDR1 and CDR2: SNHLY, FYNNEI. This CDR3 has 13 amino acids. V shed 7 bases and J shed 5 bases, with 15 bases lying between them.

This sequence joins TRBV9 and TRBJ1-1; unclear D gene. Germline V CDR1 and CDR2: SGDLS, YYNGEE. CDR3 length: 15 amino acids. Trimming took off 1 base at V and 0 bases at J, with 10 bases between the two ends. In nucleotides, the CDR3 is TGTGCCAGCAGCGTATTTACGGGAATGAACACTGAAGCTTTCTTT. As protein: CASSVFTGMNTEAFF.

The chain carries TRBV6-1 and TRBJ1-5; D might be TRBD1 (6 bases). Trimming shortened V by 1 base and J by 4 bases, and 17 bases separated the two germline ends. CDR3 size: 17 residues. CDR1 and CDR2 (germline): MNHNS, SASEGT. Written as DNA, the CDR3 is TGTGCCAGCAGTGAAGGAAGGAGGGGGGGACCAAATCAGCCCCAGCATTTT. Protein: CASSEGRRGGPNQPQHF.

The V call is TRBV7-2, the J call TRBJ2-1; TRBD2 matches 8 bases. Germline V gene sequence: CDR1 SGHTA, CDR2 FQGNSA. CDR3 length equals 14 residues. The trim removed 5 bases at V and 4 bases at J, leaving 4 bases unmatched. CDR3 sequence reads: CASSPQREYNEQFF. CDR3 bases: TGTGCCAGCAGCCCTCAGCGGGAGTACAATGAGCAGTTCTTC.

This clone was observed a single time. This sample also contains other DNA sequences that code for the same CDR3. The V call is TRBV9, the J call TRBJ2-7; D perhaps matches TRBD2 (5 bases). The CDR3 is made up of 14 amino acids. In germline, CDR1 is SGDLS, CDR2 YYNGEE. Between the trimmed V and J ends, which lost 0 bases and 0 bases, there was a span of 7 bases. The CDR3 DNA sequence: TGTGCCAGCAGCGTAGGAGGGTCCTCCTACGAGCAGTACTTC. Its protein product is CASSVGGSSYEQYF.

The J gene is TRBJ1-2, the V gene TRBV5-1; 7 bases agree with TRBD1. CDR1 and CDR2 (germline): SGHRS, YFSETQ. The CDR3 is made up of 13 amino acids. V was clipped by 3 bases and J by 3 bases; unmatched bases: 2. CDR3 protein: CASSSGTDYGYTF. CDR3 DNA: TGCGCCAGCAGCTCGGGGACAGACTATGGCTACACCTTC.

The V call is TRBV10-3, the J call TRBJ2-3; a weak D match, TRBD2 (5 bases). This CDR3 has 13 residues. Germline assignment: CDR1 ENHRY and CDR2 SYGVKD. V was cut by 5 bases and J by 6 bases, with 12 bases left in between. Written as DNA, the CDR3 is TGTGCCATCAGTCACCAGGAGGAGGATACGCAGTATTTT. It encodes CAISHQEEDTQYF.

The V gene is TRBV29-1, the J gene TRBJ2-5; 10 bases match TRBD2. This CDR3 is built from 16 residues. Losses at the gene ends were 0 bases for V and 4 bases for J; bases not matched to a gene: 8. Germline V gene sequence: CDR1 SQVTM, CDR2 ANQGSEA. CDR3 DNA sequence: TGCAGCGTTGAAGATGGGCGACTAGCGGGCGGAGAGACCCAGTACTTC. Translated: CSVEDGRLAGGETQYF.

The rearrangement joins TRBV7-2 to TRBJ2-1, with 8 bases matching TRBD2. There are 15 residues in the CDR3. Per the germline V gene, CDR1 is SGHTA and CDR2 is FQGNSA. V gave up 3 bases and J gave up 8 bases; unmatched junction bases: 9. This CDR3 reads CASSFQLAEEDEQFF. CDR3 sequence (DNA): TGTGCCAGCAGCTTTCAACTAGCGGAGGAGGATGAGCAGTTCTTC.

The chain uses TRBV5-4 and TRBJ2-3; weak D call: TRBD1 (7 bases). The CDR3 covers 15 residues. Germline V gives CDR1 SGHNT, CDR2 YYREEE (reference sequence). V lost 0 bases to trimming and J lost 4 bases, with 12 bases between them. CDR3 coding DNA: TGTGCCAGCAGCTTGGAGCAGGGGGAGGCAGATACGCAGTATTTT. Translating gives CASSLEQGEADTQYF.

The sample holds a few counts of this clone. The V and J genes are TRBV5-4 and TRBJ2-7, with 10 bases lining up with TRBD2. Germline CDR1 is SGHNT and CDR2 is YYREEE (reference sequence). The CDR3 covers 15 residues. The J segment lost 4 bases and the V segment lost 1 base, leaving 5 bases of the junction unmatched. The CDR3 nucleotides read TGTGCCAGCAGCTTGCGCATAGCGGGAGGTTACGAGCAGTACTTC. Its translation: CASSLRIAGGYEQYF.

The rearrangement links TRBV15 to TRBJ2-7; TRBD2 might be the D (6 bases). This CDR3 region has 17 residues. Trimming took 3 bases from V and 1 from J, leaving 19 bases between them. Germline CDR1 LNHNV, CDR2 YYDKDF (reference sequence). Here the CDR3 DNA reads TGTGCCACCAGCAGGGCCACTGGAGGAGGGCCGTCCTACGAGCAGTACTTC. It yields the protein CATSRATGGGPSYEQYF.

The chain carries TRBV5-4 and TRBJ1-2; 7 nucleotides match TRBD1. J was trimmed by 4 bases and V by 2 bases; bases with no gene match: 2. The CDR3 length is 13 residues. Germline lookup yields CDR1 SGHNT and CDR2 YYREEE (reference sequence). The CDR3 spells CASSFGTAYGYTF. The CDR3 region has the DNA TGTGCCAGCAGCTTTGGGACAGCCTATGGCTACACCTTC.

This clone was counted a single time. The rearrangement uses TRBV6-1 and TRBJ1-2; a weak D match, TRBD1 (6 bases). Germline-derived CDR1 and CDR2 are MNHNS and SASEGT. This CDR3 is built from 14 residues. V was clipped by 6 bases and J by 7 bases, with 18 bases between them. The CDR3 bases are TGTGCCAGCAGACTACAGGGTATCTTAAGTGGCTACACCTTC. Its translation is CASRLQGILSGYTF.

The chain combines TRBV28 with TRBJ1-2, with 9 positions matching TRBD1. The CDR3 covers 16 residues. Per germline, CDR1 MDHEN and CDR2 SYDVKM. J gave up 7 bases and V 1 base, and 10 bases lay outside the gene matches. CDR3 coding DNA: TGTGCCAGCAGTTTATACTCCACACAGGGGGCGAGTGGCTACACCTTC. Translating it yields CASSLYSTQGASGYTF.

The chain links TRBV18 to TRBJ1-1; D gene unclear. Deletions cut 3 bases from V and 1 base from J, with 6 bases between. The CDR3 runs 13 residues. Germline CDR1 and CDR2: KGHSH and LQKENI. The DNA for the CDR3 is TGTGCCAGCTCACCCGAGTGGAACACTGAAGCTTTCTTT. Residues: CASSPEWNTEAFF.

This chain connects TRBV9 to TRBJ2-7; 11 nucleotides line up with TRBD2. This CDR3 has 18 residues. Germline V gene data show CDR1 as SGDLS and CDR2 as YYNGEE. Trimming removed 4 bases from V and 3 bases from J; junction bases left unmatched: 15. CDR3 amino acids: CASSPRDGVAGGFYEQYF. In nucleotides, the CDR3 is TGTGCCAGCAGCCCCCGCGACGGCGTAGCGGGAGGGTTCTACGAGCAGTACTTC.

This clone was seen only a few times. At one end, the junction sequence differs from germline, possibly due to a read error. The chain has TRBV7-7 and TRBJ2-1, with D possibly matching TRBD1 (5 bases). This CDR3 spans 14 amino acids. The germline V gene encodes CDR1 SSHAT and CDR2 FNYEAQ (reference sequence). The CDR3 nucleotides are TGTGCTAGCAGTAGGGGCTTACCCTACAATGAGCAGTTCTTC. Its translation is CASSRGLPYNEQFF.

CDR3 sequence: CASRPTSGRTPYEQYF. DNA of the CDR3: TGTGCCAGCAGACCCACTAGCGGGAGGACACCCTACGAGCAGTACTTC. This rearrangement joins TRBV7-2 to TRBJ2-7; 12 positions match TRBD2. The V segment lost 6 bases and the J segment 2 bases; nucleotides outside the gene matches: 8. The CDR3 is 16 amino acids. The germline V gene encodes CDR1 SGHTA and CDR2 FQGNSA. The variable domain in full, completed from reference TRBV7-2 and TRBJ2-7, reads GAGVSQSPSNKVTEKGKDVELRCDPISGHTALYWYRQSLGQGLEFLIYFQGNSAPDKSGLPSDRFSAERTGGSVSTLTIQRTQQEDSAVYLCASRPTSGRTPYEQYFGPGTRLTVT.

This chain uses TRBV28 with TRBJ1-2, with a tentative D call TRBD1 (5 bases). The CDR3 length is 17 residues. CDR1 and CDR2 from the germline V gene are MDHEN and SYDVKM. V gave up 3 bases and J gave up 2 bases, with 19 bases separating them. In DNA, the CDR3 is TGTGCCAGCAGTTTGGGGCCCCTAGATGGACGGAACTATGGCTACACCTTC. It codes for CASSLGPLDGRNYGYTF.

This chain's CDR3 is CASRQTGTGNTGELFF. CDR3 in DNA: TGTGCCAGCAGGCAAACCGGGACTGGGAACACCGGGGAGCTGTTTTTT. The chain employs TRBV7-3 and TRBJ2-2; D is possibly TRBD2 (6 bases). CDR3 length equals 16 residues. Germline V gene data show CDR1 as SGHTA and CDR2 as FQGTGA. Trimming pared 6 bases from V and 1 base from J, leaving 15 bases between.